This TCR beta chain is from a study of control samples from healthy donors and cancer patients. Libraries were prepared by immunoSEQ multiplex PCR; TCRdb keeps only in-frame clonotypes and omits some of them. The table includes tens of thousands of clones, roughly 91% detected once. The V gene lost 2 bases and the J gene lost 6 bases, with 9 bases spanning the gap. Germline V gives CDR1 SGDLS, CDR2 YYNGEE. The CDR3 consists of 14 residues. Sequenced material: blood. This clonotype was sampled from a man over 45 in good health. The V call is TRBV9, the J call TRBJ1-6, with a tentative D call TRBD1 (6 bases). The CDR3 loop reads CASSVRGANSPLHF. The CDR3, as DNA: TGTGCCAGCAGCGTCCGGGGGGCTAATTCACCCCTCCACTTT.